This TCR beta chain is drawn from a study of shared clonotypes between healthy human individuals. Overall study findings and caveats: Compared with memory subsets, naive subsets generally had larger estimated richness.

This clone was counted a single time. The antigen remains undetermined. The CDR3 has 12 residues. V was shortened by 2 bases and J by 2 bases, with 3 bases between the two germline ends. The germline V gene has CDR1 SEHNR and CDR2 FQNEAQ (reference sequence). The data were produced by immunoSEQ multiplex PCR, yet TCRdb's version contains in-frame clones alone and is incomplete. The profile covers hundreds of thousands of clones, with approximately 79% appearing a single time and 1.8% taken by the ten largest. The receptor was derived from a woman aged 25 to 39 in good health. The source material was memory CD4+ T cells sorted from blood. Subset in this sample: CD45RA-negative fraction. The chain recombines TRBV7-9 with TRBJ1-2; D unclear. CDR3 amino acids: CASSLTNYGYTF. CDR3 coding DNA: TGTGCCAGCAGCTTAACCAACTATGGCTACACCTTC.